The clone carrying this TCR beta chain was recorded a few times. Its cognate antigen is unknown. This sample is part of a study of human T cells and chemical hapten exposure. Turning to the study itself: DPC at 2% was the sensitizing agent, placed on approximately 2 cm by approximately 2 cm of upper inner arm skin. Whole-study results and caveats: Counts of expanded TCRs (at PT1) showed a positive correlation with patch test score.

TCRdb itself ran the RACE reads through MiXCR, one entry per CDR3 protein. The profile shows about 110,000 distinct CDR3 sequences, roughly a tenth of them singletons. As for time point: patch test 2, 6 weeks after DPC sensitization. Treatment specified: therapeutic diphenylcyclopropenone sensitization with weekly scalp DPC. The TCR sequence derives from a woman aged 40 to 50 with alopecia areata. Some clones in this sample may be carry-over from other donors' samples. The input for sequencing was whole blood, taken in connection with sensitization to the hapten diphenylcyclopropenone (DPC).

CDR3 nucleotides: TGTGCCAGCAGCCATGACAGGGGGTACGAGCAGTACTTC. Translation gives CASSHDRGYEQYF. The chain uses TRBV4-2 and TRBJ2-7, with TRBD1 matching 9 bases. CDR1 and CDR2 from the germline V gene are LGHNA and YNFKEQ. The length of the CDR3 is 13 residues. The J segment lost 4 bases and the V segment lost 3 bases, leaving 1 base of the junction unmatched.